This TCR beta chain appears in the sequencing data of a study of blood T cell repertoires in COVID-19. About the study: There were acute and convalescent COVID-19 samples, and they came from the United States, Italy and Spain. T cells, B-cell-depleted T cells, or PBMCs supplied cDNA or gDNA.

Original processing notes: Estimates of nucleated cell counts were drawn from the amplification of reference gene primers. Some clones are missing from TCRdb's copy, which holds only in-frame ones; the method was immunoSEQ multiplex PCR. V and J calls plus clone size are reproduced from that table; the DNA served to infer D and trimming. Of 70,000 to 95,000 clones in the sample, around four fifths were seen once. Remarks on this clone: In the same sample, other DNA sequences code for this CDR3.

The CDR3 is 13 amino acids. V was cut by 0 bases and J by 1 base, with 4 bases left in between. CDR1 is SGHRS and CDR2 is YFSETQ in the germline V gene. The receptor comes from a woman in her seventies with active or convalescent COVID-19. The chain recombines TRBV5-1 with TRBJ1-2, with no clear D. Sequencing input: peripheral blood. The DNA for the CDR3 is TGCGCCAGCAGCTTGGCAGTTAACTATGGCTACACCTTC. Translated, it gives CASSLAVNYGYTF.